This TCR beta chain was retrieved from a study of blood T cell repertoires in COVID-19. The CDR3 covers 14 residues. V was cut by 7 bases and J by 2 bases, with 16 bases left in between. Germline V lookup: CDR1 SGHTS, CDR2 YDEGEE. The sample holds a few counts of this clone. The table came from immunoSEQ multiplex PCR; TCRdb's copy has only in-frame clones and leaves some out. Counted here are around 250,000 clones, 80% to 90% occurring once; the ten biggest clones make up approximately 1.9%. This TCR was sampled from a woman aged 45-60 years who had recovered from COVID-19. The specimen sequenced was PBMCs or T cells enriched from blood (not recorded which). The chain joins TRBV5-8 to TRBJ2-7, with D possibly TRBD2 on 5 matching bases. CDR3 coding DNA: TGTGCCAGCGGGAGCCCCACAAACGCCTACGAGCAGTACTTC. Its translation: CASGSPTNAYEQYF.